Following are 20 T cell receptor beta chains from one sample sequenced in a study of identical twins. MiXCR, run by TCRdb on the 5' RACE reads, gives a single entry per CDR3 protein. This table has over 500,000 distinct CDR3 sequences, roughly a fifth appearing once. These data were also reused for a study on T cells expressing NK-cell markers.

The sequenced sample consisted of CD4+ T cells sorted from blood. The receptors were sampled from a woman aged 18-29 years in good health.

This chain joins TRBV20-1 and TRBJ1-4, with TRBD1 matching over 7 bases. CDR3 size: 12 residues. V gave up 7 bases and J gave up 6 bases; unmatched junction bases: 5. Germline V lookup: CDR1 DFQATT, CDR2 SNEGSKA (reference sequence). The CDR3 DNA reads TGCAGTGTCGACGACAGGGATGAAAAACTGTTTTTT. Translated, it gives CSVDDRDEKLFF.

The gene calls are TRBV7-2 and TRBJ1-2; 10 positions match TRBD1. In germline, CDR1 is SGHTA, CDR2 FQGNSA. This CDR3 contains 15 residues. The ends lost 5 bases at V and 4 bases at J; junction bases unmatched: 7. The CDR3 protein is CASSPRTGGTYGYTF. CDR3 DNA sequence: TGTGCCAGCAGCCCGCGGACAGGGGGTACCTATGGCTACACCTTC.

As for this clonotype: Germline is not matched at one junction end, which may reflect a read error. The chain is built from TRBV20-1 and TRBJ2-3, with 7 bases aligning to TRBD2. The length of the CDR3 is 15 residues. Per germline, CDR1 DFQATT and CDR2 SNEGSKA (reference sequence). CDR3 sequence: CSATLSGWGTDTRYF. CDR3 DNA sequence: TGCAGTGCTACTCTTAGCGGGTGGGGCACAGATACGCGGTATTTT.

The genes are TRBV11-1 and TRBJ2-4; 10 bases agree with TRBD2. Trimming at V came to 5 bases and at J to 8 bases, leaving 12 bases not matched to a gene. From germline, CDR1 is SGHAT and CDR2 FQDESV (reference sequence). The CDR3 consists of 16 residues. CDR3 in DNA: TGTGCCAGCAGCCGCGGCCCCAGCGGGGGGGCAGACATTCAGTACTTC. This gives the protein CASSRGPSGGADIQYF. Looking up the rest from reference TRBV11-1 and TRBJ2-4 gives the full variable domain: EAEVAQSPRYKITEKSQAVAFWCDPISGHATLYWYRQILGQGPELLVQFQDESVVDDSQLPKDRFSAERLKGVDSTLKIQPAELGDSAMYLCASSRGPSGGADIQYFGAGTRLSVL.

The CDR3, as DNA: TGTGCCAGCAGTTTGTTAAGCGGGGGGGTTAATGAGCAGTTCTTC. It yields the protein CASSLLSGGVNEQFF. The chain combines TRBV12-3 or TRBV12-4 with TRBJ2-1; 10 nucleotides align to TRBD2. Germline trimming cut 3 bases from V and 7 bases from J; bases unmatched to any gene: 6. The CDR3 runs 15 residues.

This CDR3 reads CASSRDLEGELFF. CDR3 nucleotide sequence: TGCGCCAGCAGTAGGGACTTAGAAGGGGAGCTGTTTTTT. The chain employs TRBV10-1 and TRBJ2-2, with a weak D call TRBD2 (6 bases). The CDR3 has 13 amino acids. Germline V CDR1 and CDR2: WNHNN, SYGVQD (reference sequence). V gave up 5 bases and J gave up 8 bases, with 12 bases separating them.

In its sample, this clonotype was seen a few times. Here the CDR3 reads CASSPYVTGTDTQYF. The CDR3 nucleotides are TGTGCCAGCAGTCCCTATGTGACAGGCACAGATACGCAGTATTTT. The V and J genes are TRBV27 and TRBJ2-3; D perhaps matches TRBD1 (5 bases). The CDR3 spans 15 residues. CDR1 MNHEY and CDR2 SMNVEV come from the germline V gene (reference sequence). Trimming stripped 5 bases from V and 1 base from J, with 13 bases between.

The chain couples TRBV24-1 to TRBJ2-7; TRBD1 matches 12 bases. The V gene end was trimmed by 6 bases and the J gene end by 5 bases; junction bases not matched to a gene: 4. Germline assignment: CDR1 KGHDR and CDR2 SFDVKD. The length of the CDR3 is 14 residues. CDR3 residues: CATSPGQGANEQYF. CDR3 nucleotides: TGTGCCACCAGTCCGGGACAGGGGGCCAACGAGCAGTACTTC.

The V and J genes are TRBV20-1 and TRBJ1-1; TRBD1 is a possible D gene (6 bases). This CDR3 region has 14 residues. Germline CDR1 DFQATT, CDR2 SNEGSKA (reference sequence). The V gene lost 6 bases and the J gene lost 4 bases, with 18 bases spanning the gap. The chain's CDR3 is CSAPTQGSTTEAFF. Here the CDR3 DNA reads TGCAGTGCCCCAACACAGGGTTCGACCACTGAAGCTTTCTTT.

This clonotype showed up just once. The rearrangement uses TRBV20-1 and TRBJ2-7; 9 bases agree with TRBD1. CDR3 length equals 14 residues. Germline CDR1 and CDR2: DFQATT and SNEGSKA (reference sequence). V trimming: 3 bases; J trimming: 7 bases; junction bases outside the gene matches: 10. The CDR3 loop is CSARARTGAGEQYF. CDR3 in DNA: TGCAGTGCTAGGGCCAGGACAGGGGCTGGAGAGCAGTACTTC.

CDR3 residues: CSAARAYEQYF. In DNA form, the CDR3 reads TGCAGTGCTGCCCGGGCCTACGAGCAGTACTTC. V usage is TRBV20-1 and J usage is TRBJ2-7; D not certain. The germline CDR1 and CDR2 sequences are DFQATT and SNEGSKA (reference sequence). The CDR3 is 11 residues long. Trimming pared 5 bases from V and 2 bases from J, leaving 7 bases between.

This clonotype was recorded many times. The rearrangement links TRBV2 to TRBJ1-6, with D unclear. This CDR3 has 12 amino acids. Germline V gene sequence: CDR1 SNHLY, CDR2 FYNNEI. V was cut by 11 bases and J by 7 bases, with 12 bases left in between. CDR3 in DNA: TGTGCCGGTCATGCGGGGAATTCACCCCTCCACTTT. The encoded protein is CAGHAGNSPLHF.

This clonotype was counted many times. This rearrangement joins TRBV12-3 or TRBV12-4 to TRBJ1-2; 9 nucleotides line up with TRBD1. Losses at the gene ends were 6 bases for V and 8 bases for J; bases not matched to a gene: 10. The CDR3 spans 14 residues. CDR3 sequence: CASSPGTGIKGYTF. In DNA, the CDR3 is TGTGCCAGCAGCCCCGGGACAGGGATAAAGGGCTACACCTTC.

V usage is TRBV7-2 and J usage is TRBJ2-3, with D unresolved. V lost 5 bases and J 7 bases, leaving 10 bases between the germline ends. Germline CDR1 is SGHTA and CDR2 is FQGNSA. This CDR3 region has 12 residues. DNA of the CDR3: TGTGCCAGCAGCGTAACCCAGAATACGCAGTATTTT. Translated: CASSVTQNTQYF.

In nucleotides, the CDR3 is TGTGCCAGCAGCTTAAGACTAGCGGGAGGTCTGCTCGAGCAGTACTTC. It translates to CASSLRLAGGLLEQYF. The genes are TRBV7-2 and TRBJ2-7; 13 positions agree with TRBD2. Trimming removed 2 bases from V and 6 bases from J; junction bases left unmatched: 7. CDR3 size: 16 residues. Germline V gives CDR1 SGHTA, CDR2 FQGNSA.

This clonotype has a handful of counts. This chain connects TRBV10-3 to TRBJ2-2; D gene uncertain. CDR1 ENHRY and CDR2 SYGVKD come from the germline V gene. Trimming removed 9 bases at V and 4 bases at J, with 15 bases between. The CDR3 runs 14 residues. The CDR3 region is CAILPGPGTGELFF. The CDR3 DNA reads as TGTGCCATACTTCCGGGCCCAGGCACCGGGGAGCTGTTTTTT.

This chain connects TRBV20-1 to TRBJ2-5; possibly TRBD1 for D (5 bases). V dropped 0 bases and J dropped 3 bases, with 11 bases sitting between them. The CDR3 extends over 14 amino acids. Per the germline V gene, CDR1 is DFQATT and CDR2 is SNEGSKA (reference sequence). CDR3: CSARDPQGKETQYF. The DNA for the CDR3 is TGCAGTGCTAGAGATCCGCAGGGAAAAGAGACCCAGTACTTC.

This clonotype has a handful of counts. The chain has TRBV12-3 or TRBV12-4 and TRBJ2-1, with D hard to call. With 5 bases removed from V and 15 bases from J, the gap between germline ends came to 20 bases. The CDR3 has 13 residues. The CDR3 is CASSPDPEDRRFF. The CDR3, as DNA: TGTGCCAGCAGTCCCGACCCCGAGGACCGCCGGTTCTTC.

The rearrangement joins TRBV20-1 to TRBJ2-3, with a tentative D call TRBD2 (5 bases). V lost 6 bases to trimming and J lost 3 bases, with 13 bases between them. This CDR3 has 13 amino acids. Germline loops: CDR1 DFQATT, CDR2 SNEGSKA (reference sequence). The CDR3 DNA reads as TGCAGTGCGATTCCCCGCGGGACAGATACGCAGTATTTT. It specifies CSAIPRGTDTQYF.

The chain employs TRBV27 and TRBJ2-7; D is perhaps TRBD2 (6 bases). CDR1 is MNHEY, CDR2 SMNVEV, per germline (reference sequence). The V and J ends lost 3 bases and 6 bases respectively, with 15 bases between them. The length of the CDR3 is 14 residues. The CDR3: CASSFRRGFGEQYF. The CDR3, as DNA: TGTGCCAGCAGTTTCCGCCGGGGGTTTGGCGAGCAGTACTTC.